This T cell receptor beta chain originates from a study of primary melanoma T cells and metastatic recurrence. The V segment lost 4 bases and the J segment 0 bases; nucleotides outside the gene matches: 1. CDR1 and CDR2 from the germline V gene are SGHNT and YENEEA. This CDR3 region has 16 residues. The table came from immunoSEQ multiplex PCR; TCRdb's copy has only in-frame clones and leaves some out. The sample consists of hundreds of clones, 74% of them appearing once. The V gene is TRBV11-3, the J gene TRBJ2-6, with 9 bases aligning to TRBD1. The source is a human donor with melanoma. The specimen was melanoma tumor tissue. The CDR3: CASSSTGGSGANVLTF. CDR3 DNA sequence: TGTGCCAGCAGCTCGACAGGGGGCTCTGGGGCCAACGTCCTGACTTTC.